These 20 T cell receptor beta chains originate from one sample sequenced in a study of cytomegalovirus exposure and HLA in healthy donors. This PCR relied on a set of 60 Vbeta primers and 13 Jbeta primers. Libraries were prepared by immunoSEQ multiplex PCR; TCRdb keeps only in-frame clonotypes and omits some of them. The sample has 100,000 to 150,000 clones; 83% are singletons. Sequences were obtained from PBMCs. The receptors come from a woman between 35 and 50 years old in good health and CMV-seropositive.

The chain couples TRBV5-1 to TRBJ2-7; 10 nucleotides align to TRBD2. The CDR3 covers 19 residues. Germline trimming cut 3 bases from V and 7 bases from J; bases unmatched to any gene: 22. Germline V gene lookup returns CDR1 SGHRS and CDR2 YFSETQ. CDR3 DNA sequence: TGCGCCAGCAGCTCAACCGCCAGCGGGAGGGCCCCCCCTCCTCGAGAGCAGTACTTC. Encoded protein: CASSSTASGRAPPPREQYF.

The CDR3 bases are TGTGCCAGCAGCTTAAGGGAGGGGGCTGAAGCTTTCTTT. This gives the protein CASSLREGAEAFF. The chain links TRBV7-3 to TRBJ1-1; the D gene is possibly TRBD1 (6 bases). The germline V and J ends were trimmed by 1 base and 6 bases, with 9 bases remaining between them. Germline V gene lookup returns CDR1 SGHTA and CDR2 FQGTGA. This CDR3 is built from 13 residues.

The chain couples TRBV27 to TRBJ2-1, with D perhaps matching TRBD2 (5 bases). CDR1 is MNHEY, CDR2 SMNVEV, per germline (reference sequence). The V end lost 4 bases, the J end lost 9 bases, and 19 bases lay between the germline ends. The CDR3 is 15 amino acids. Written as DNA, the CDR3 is TGTGCCAGCAGTTCTACGGGAAGAGGAGTTGGTGAGCAGTTCTTC. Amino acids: CASSSTGRGVGEQFF.

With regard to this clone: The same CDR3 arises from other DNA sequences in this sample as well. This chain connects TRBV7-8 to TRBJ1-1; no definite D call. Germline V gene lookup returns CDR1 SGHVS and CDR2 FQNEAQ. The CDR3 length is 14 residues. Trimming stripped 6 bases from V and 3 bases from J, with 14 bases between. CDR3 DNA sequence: TGTGCCAGCAGTTTATACGGGTTGGACACTGAAGCTTTCTTT. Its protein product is CASSLYGLDTEAFF.

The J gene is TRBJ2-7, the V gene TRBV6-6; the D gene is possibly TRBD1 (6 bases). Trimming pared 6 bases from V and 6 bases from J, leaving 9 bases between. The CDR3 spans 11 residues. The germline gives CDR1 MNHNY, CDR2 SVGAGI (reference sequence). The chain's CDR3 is CASSSGVEQYF. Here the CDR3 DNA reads TGTGCCAGCAGCTCAGGGGTCGAGCAGTACTTC.

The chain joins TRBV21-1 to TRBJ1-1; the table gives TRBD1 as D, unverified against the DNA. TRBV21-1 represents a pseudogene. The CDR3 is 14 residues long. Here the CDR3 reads CASVGQLPNTEAFF. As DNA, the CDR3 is TGTGCCAGCGTGGGACAGCTTCCTAACACTGAAGCTTTCTTT.

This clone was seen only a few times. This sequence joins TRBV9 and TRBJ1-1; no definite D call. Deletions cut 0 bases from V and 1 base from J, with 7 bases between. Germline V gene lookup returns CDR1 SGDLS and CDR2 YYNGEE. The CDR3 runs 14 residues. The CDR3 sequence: CASSVERSNTEAFF. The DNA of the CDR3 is TGTGCCAGCAGCGTAGAACGGTCGAACACTGAAGCTTTCTTT.

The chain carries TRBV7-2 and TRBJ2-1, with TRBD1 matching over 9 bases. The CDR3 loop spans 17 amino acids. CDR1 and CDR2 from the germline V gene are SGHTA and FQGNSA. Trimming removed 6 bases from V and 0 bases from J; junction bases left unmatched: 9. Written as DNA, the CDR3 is TGTGCCAGCAGTGCTACGTGGGGACAGGGCTCCTACAATGAGCAGTTCTTC. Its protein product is CASSATWGQGSYNEQFF.

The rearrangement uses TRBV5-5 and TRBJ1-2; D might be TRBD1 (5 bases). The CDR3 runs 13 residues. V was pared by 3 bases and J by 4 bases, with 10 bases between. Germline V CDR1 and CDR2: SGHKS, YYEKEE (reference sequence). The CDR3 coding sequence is TGTGCCAGCAGCTCTAGGGGAGGCTATGGCTACACCTTC. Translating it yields CASSSRGGYGYTF.

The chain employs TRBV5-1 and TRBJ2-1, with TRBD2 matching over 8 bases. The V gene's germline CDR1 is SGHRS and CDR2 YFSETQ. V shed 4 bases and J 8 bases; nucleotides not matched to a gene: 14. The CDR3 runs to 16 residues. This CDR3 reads CASSGGGGRSVDEQFF. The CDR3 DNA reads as TGCGCCAGCAGCGGGGGAGGCGGGAGGTCCGTTGATGAGCAGTTCTTC.

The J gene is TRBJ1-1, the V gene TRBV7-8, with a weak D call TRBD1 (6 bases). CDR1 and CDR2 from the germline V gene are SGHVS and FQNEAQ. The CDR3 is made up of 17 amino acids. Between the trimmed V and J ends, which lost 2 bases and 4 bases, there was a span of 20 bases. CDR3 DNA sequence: TGTGCCAGCAGCTTATGGGCCACGGGGGGGCAGAGCACTGAAGCTTTCTTT. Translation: CASSLWATGGQSTEAFF.

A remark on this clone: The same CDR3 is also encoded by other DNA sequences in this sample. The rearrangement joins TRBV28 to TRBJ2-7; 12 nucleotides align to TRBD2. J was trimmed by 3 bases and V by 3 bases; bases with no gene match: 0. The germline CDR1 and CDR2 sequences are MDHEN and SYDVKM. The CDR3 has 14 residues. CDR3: CASSLTSGSYEQYF. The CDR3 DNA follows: TGTGCCAGCAGTTTGACTAGCGGGAGCTACGAGCAGTACTTC.

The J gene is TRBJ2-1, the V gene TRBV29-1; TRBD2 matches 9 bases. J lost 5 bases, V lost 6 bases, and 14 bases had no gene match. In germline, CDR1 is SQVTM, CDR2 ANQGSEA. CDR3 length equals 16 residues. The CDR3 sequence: CSVARGRAWTDNEQFF. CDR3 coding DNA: TGCAGCGTCGCCCGCGGGAGGGCCTGGACGGACAATGAGCAGTTCTTC.

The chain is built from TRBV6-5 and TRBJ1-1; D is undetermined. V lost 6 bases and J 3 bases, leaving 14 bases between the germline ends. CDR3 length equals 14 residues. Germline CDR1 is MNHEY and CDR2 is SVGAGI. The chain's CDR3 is CASRTTQADTEAFF. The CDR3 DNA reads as TGTGCCAGCAGAACAACCCAAGCGGACACTGAAGCTTTCTTT.

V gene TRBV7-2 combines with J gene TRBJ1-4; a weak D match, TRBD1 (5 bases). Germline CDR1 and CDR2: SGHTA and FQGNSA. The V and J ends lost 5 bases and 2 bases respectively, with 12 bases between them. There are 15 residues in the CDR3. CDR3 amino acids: CASSLGRGTNEKLFF. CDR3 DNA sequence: TGTGCCAGCAGCCTTGGTAGGGGCACTAATGAAAAACTGTTTTTT. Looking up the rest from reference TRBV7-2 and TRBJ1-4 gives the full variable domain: GAGVSQSPSNKVTEKGKDVELRCDPISGHTALYWYRQSLGQGLEFLIYFQGNSAPDKSGLPSDRFSAERTGGSVSTLTIQRTQQEDSAVYLCASSLGRGTNEKLFFGSGTQLSVL.

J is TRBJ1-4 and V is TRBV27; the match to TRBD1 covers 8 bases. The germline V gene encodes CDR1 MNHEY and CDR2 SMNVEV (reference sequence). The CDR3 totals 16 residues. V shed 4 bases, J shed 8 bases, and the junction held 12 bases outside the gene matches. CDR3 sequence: CASSYIGTGKNEKLFF. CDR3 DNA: TGTGCCAGCAGTTATATAGGGACAGGAAAGAACGAAAAACTGTTTTTT.

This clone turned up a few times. The CDR3 spells CASSVNPGTGAYEQYF. CDR3 in DNA: TGTGCCAGCAGCGTAAACCCAGGGACAGGGGCCTACGAGCAGTACTTC. The genes are TRBV9 and TRBJ2-7, with 10 bases identical to TRBD1. Unmatched junction bases numbered 6, after V lost 1 base and J lost 2 bases. CDR1 and CDR2 from the germline V gene are SGDLS and YYNGEE. The CDR3 covers 16 residues.

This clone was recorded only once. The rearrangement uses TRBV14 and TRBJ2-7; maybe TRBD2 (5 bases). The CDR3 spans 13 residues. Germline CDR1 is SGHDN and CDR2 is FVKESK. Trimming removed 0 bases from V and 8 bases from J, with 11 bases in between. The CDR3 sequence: CASSQDLIGKQYF. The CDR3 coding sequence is TGTGCCAGCAGCCAAGATCTGATCGGGAAGCAGTACTTC.

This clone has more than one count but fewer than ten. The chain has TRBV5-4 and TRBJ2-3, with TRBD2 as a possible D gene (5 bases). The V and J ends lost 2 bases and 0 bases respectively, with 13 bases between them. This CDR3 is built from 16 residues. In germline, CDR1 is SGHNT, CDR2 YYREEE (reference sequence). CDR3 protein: CASSFRSADSTDTQYF. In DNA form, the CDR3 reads TGTGCCAGCAGCTTTCGATCAGCGGATAGCACAGATACGCAGTATTTT. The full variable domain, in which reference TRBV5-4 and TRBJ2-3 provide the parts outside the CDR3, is ETGVTQSPTHLIKTRGQQVTLRCSSQSGHNTVSWYQQALGQGPQFIFQYYREEENGRGNFPPRFSGLQFPNYSSELNVNALELDDSALYLCASSFRSADSTDTQYFGPGTRLTVL.

CDR3 coding DNA: TGTGCCAGCAGTTATTCGAGGAATGGCGAGCAGTACTTC. Residues: CASSYSRNGEQYF. The V call is TRBV6-6, the J call TRBJ2-5; D call uncertain. The end of the DNA is better explained by TRBJ2-7, so the J call may be wrong. This CDR3 is built from 13 residues. Germline CDR1 MNHNY, CDR2 SVGAGI (reference sequence).